A single sample is the source of the 12 T cell receptor beta chains below, sequenced in a study of graft-versus-host responses after intestinal transplantation. The table came from immunoSEQ multiplex PCR; TCRdb's copy has only in-frame clones and leaves some out. The sample holds about 5,000 clones, around 71% seen once. The sample in question was PBMCs, obtained just under 330 days after intestinal transplant. The receptors originated from a human patient who received an intestinal transplant, so some T cells may come from the graft donor.

This chain links TRBV5-4 with TRBJ1-4; the D is unclear. V was clipped by 4 bases and J by 5 bases, with 24 bases between them. CDR1 and CDR2 from the germline V gene are SGHNT and YYREEE (reference sequence). The CDR3 sequence is 18 residues long. CDR3: CASSIFPSLRVTNEKLFF. As DNA, the CDR3 is TGTGCCAGCAGCATATTTCCCTCTTTGAGGGTTACAAATGAAAAACTGTTTTTT.

This clone was detected only once. The chain has TRBV9 and TRBJ2-5, with TRBD2 matching over 12 bases. V shed 0 bases, J shed 1 base, and the junction held 13 bases outside the gene matches. Germline V lookup: CDR1 SGDLS, CDR2 YYNGEE. This CDR3 has 20 residues. The CDR3 loop is CASSVAFSGGLAGTQETQYF. In DNA form, the CDR3 reads TGTGCCAGCAGCGTAGCTTTTTCGGGTGGACTAGCGGGGACCCAAGAGACCCAGTACTTC.

This chain joins TRBV7-2 and TRBJ2-3; D gene unclear. The CDR3 sequence is 12 residues long. Trimming pared 5 bases from V and 13 bases from J, leaving 16 bases between. Germline lookup yields CDR1 SGHTA and CDR2 FQGNSA. In nucleotides, the CDR3 is TGTGCCAGCAGCCCCCGATGGACCCGAGAGTATTTT. Translation: CASSPRWTREYF.

V gene TRBV12-2 combines with J gene TRBJ2-7; TRBD2 is taken as the D call from the table, unchecked against the DNA. TRBV12-2 is listed as a pseudogene. The CDR3 loop spans 15 amino acids. The CDR3 nucleotides are TGTGCAAGCCCTCGACTAGCGGGGGCAACCTACGAGCAGTACTTC. It translates to CASPRLAGATYEQYF.

The CDR3 region is CASAGRGGTTDTQYF. The CDR3 nucleotides are TGCGCCAGCGCCGGGCGGGGGGGTACGACAGATACGCAGTATTTT. The V call is TRBV10-2, the J call TRBJ2-3, with TRBD2 identical over 9 bases. The CDR3 has 15 amino acids. J was trimmed by 3 bases and V by 8 bases; bases with no gene match: 9. The germline V gene has CDR1 WSHSY and CDR2 SAAADI.

The chain recombines TRBV5-1 with TRBJ2-2, with D tentatively TRBD2 (6 bases). Germline values: CDR1 SGHRS, CDR2 YFSETQ. The CDR3 spans 14 residues. V dropped 3 bases and J dropped 0 bases, with 6 bases sitting between them. CDR3 loop: CASSSGANTGELFF. DNA of the CDR3: TGCGCCAGCAGCTCGGGGGCGAACACCGGGGAGCTGTTTTTT.

This clone was seen only a few times. The chain has TRBV7-8 and TRBJ2-7, with D uncertain. Trimming stripped 5 bases from V and 6 bases from J, with 14 bases between. Looked up from germline, CDR1 is SGHVS and CDR2 is FQNEAQ. The CDR3 is made up of 13 amino acids. The CDR3 here is CASSPDPSSEQYF. The CDR3 DNA reads as TGTGCCAGCAGCCCCGATCCGAGTTCCGAGCAGTACTTC.

This clone was counted once. The V and J genes are TRBV18 and TRBJ1-6, with D maybe TRBD1 (5 bases). Germline CDR1 is KGHSH and CDR2 is LQKENI. This CDR3 is built from 15 residues. Deletions cut 4 bases from V and 6 bases from J, with 13 bases between. The CDR3 loop is CASSQTQAGNSPLHF. In nucleotides, the CDR3 is TGTGCCAGCTCACAGACACAGGCCGGTAATTCACCCCTCCACTTT.

The chain employs TRBV7-9 and TRBJ1-1; D gene uncertain. Trimming took off 5 bases at V and 0 bases at J, with 13 bases between the two ends. Germline V gene data show CDR1 as SEHNR and CDR2 as FQNEAQ (reference sequence). The CDR3 covers 15 residues. DNA for the CDR3: TGTGCCAGCAGCCAAGCCGAGGGCATGAACACTGAAGCTTTCTTT. Amino acids: CASSQAEGMNTEAFF.

The CDR3 bases are TGTGCCAGCAGCTTCAGGGCAGCTCTTAATGAAAAACTGTTTTTT. Translation: CASSFRAALNEKLFF. This rearrangement joins TRBV5-6 to TRBJ1-4; a weak D match, TRBD1 (5 bases). Germline V gives CDR1 SGHDT, CDR2 YYEEEE. The CDR3 covers 15 residues. V was clipped by 2 bases and J by 4 bases, with 12 bases between them.

This chain uses TRBV18 with TRBJ2-5; TRBD2 aligns across 12 bases. The V gene's germline CDR1 is KGHSH and CDR2 LQKENI. The junction had 6 bases not matched to a gene; V was cut back by 2 bases and J by 5 bases. The CDR3 runs 16 residues. The CDR3 sequence is CASSPDGLAGMETQYF. The CDR3 nucleotides are TGTGCCAGCTCACCAGACGGACTAGCGGGGATGGAGACCCAGTACTTC.

This clone was recorded once. The rearrangement links TRBV4-3 to TRBJ2-7; the match to TRBD2 covers 8 bases. This CDR3 contains 15 residues. V trimming: 1 base; J trimming: 2 bases; junction bases outside the gene matches: 4. Germline CDR1 LGHNA, CDR2 YSLEER. CDR3 sequence: CASSQAGGAAYEQYF. CDR3 DNA: TGCGCCAGCAGCCAAGCCGGGGGGGCGGCCTACGAGCAGTACTTC.